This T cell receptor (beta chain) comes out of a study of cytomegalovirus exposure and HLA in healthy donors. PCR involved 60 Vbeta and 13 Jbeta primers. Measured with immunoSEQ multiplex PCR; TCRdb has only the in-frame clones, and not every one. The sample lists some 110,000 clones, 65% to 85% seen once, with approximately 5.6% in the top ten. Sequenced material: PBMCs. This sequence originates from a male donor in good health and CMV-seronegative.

CDR3 sequence (DNA): TGTGCCTGGAGTGTACGAGGGTCTTTCAATCAGCCCCAGCATTTT. Protein product: CAWSVRGSFNQPQHF. J is TRBJ1-5 and V is TRBV30; D unresolved. The V gene lost 0 bases and the J gene lost 3 bases, with 12 bases spanning the gap. Germline assignment: CDR1 GTSNPN and CDR2 SVGIG (reference sequence). The length of the CDR3 is 15 residues. Full variable domain (outside the CDR3, taken from reference TRBV30 and TRBJ1-5): SQTIHQWPATLVQPVGSPLSLECTVEGTSNPNLYWYRQAAGRGLQLLFYSVGIGQISSEVPQNLSASRPQDRQFILSSKKLLLSDSGFYLCAWSVRGSFNQPQHFGDGTRLSIL.